The clone carrying this T cell receptor beta chain was seen once. The data were taken from a study of blood T cell repertoires in COVID-19. CDR3 length equals 14 residues. The V gene end was trimmed by 5 bases and the J gene end by 5 bases; junction bases not matched to a gene: 8. CDR1 SNHLY and CDR2 FYNNEI come from the germline V gene. TCRdb keeps only in-frame clones here, not all; method: immunoSEQ multiplex PCR. The sample includes roughly 100,000 clones, less than 80% of them seen just once. It was during active infection that Seattle patients were enrolled and then longitudinally followed. The chain uses TRBV2 and TRBJ1-1, with 7 bases matching TRBD1. The receptor comes from an elderly man with COVID-19, enrolled during active disease. Source material: peripheral blood. The CDR3 sequence is CASSLQGSVTEAFF. The CDR3 region has the DNA TGTGCCAGCAGTCTACAGGGGTCGGTGACTGAAGCTTTCTTT.